The 29 T cell receptor beta chains given below trace back to one sample, sequenced in a study of Ad26.COV2.S vaccination and SARS-CoV-2 variants. TCRdb's copy holds only in-frame clones and misses some; the assay was immunoSEQ multiplex PCR. The sample has 400,000 to 450,000 clones, about nine tenths seen once. Sample treatment: around 19 received Ad26.COV2.S at low or high dose, single or two shots; 5 received placebo; per-sample allocation not given. Sample collection was performed on day 63 after the first vaccine or placebo injection. This specimen consisted of peripheral blood, obtained in a trial of Ad26.COV2.S vaccine versus placebo. The receptors come from a person aged 18 to 65 who received the Ad26.COV2.S COVID-19 vaccine or a placebo.

The genes are TRBV11-3 and TRBJ2-2, with TRBD1 matching over 8 bases. This CDR3 region has 16 residues. Trimming took 5 bases from V and 3 from J; bases not matched to a gene: 8. Germline CDR1 reads SGHNT; CDR2 reads YENEEA. CDR3 DNA sequence: TGTGCCAGCAGCGCTCGGACAGGGCGTCACACCGGGGAGCTGTTTTTT. Its translation is CASSARTGRHTGELFF.

The chain carries TRBV7-8 and TRBJ2-1; D uncertain. The CDR3 length is 14 residues. Germline-derived CDR1 and CDR2 are SGHVS and FQNEAQ. Trimming left V 7 bases short and J 4 bases short, with 14 bases between. Here the CDR3 DNA reads TGTGCCAGCACTATTAGAAGGGTGTACAATGAGCAGTTCTTC. Translated: CASTIRRVYNEQFF. The full variable domain, rest sourced from reference TRBV7-8 and TRBJ2-1, is GAGVSQSPRYKVAKRGQDVALRCDPISGHVSLFWYQQALGQGPEFLTYFQNEAQLDKSGLPSDRFFAERPEGSVSTLKIQRTQQEDSAVYLCASTIRRVYNEQFFGPGTRLTVL.

This chain joins TRBV19 and TRBJ2-1, with D possibly TRBD2 on 6 matching bases. Per germline, CDR1 LNHDA and CDR2 SQIVND (reference sequence). The CDR3 sequence is 15 residues long. The V end lost 7 bases, the J end lost 0 bases, and 13 bases lay between the germline ends. This CDR3 reads CASTRDWSSYNEQFF. The CDR3 DNA follows: TGTGCCAGTACTCGGGACTGGAGCTCCTACAATGAGCAGTTCTTC.

This chain uses TRBV11-3 with TRBJ1-1, with D perhaps matching TRBD1 (5 bases). CDR3 length equals 13 residues. V lost 5 bases and J lost 1, with 8 bases in between. In germline, CDR1 is SGHNT, CDR2 YENEEA. The CDR3 sequence: CASSATENTEAFF. Written as DNA, the CDR3 is TGTGCCAGCAGCGCGACAGAGAACACTGAAGCTTTCTTT.

This rearrangement joins TRBV5-4 to TRBJ1-2; 8 positions match TRBD1. Germline CDR1 and CDR2: SGHNT and YYREEE (reference sequence). The CDR3 totals 16 residues. The V segment lost 2 bases and the J segment 4 bases; nucleotides outside the gene matches: 10. CDR3 protein: CASSLGGTGLGYGYTF. The CDR3 nucleotides are TGTGCCAGCAGCTTAGGAGGGACAGGCCTCGGCTATGGCTACACCTTC.

This clone was found once. The V call is TRBV12-3 or TRBV12-4, the J call TRBJ1-2, with 9 bases identical to TRBD1. J gave up 8 bases and V 5 bases, and 3 bases lay outside the gene matches. CDR3 length: 12 amino acids. The CDR3 DNA sequence: TGTGCCAGCAGTCGGACAGGGGAAGGCTACACCTTC. This encodes CASSRTGEGYTF.

The chain employs TRBV13 and TRBJ2-1; D gene ambiguous. The germline V gene has CDR1 PRHDT and CDR2 FYEKMQ (reference sequence). The V end lost 2 bases, the J end lost 2 bases, and 19 bases lay between the germline ends. CDR3 length: 18 amino acids. The CDR3 loop reads CASSLSVSLLPTYNEQFF. The DNA for the CDR3 is TGTGCCAGCAGCTTATCGGTTAGCCTGCTGCCAACCTACAATGAGCAGTTCTTC.

The V gene is TRBV19, the J gene TRBJ1-2, with D tentatively TRBD1 (6 bases). Looked up from germline, CDR1 is LNHDA and CDR2 is SQIVND (reference sequence). There are 12 residues in the CDR3. The V gene lost 9 bases and the J gene lost 8 bases, with 16 bases spanning the gap. As DNA, the CDR3 is TGTGCCAGCCATACAGGGTTTGGGGGCTACACCTTC. It encodes CASHTGFGGYTF.

The sample holds one count of this clone. The same CDR3 also results from other DNA sequences found in this sample. J is TRBJ2-1 and V is TRBV27, with D possibly TRBD2 on 5 matching bases. This CDR3 has 13 amino acids. V dropped 0 bases and J dropped 7 bases, with 7 bases sitting between them. Germline V gene lookup returns CDR1 MNHEY and CDR2 SMNVEV (reference sequence). CDR3 region: CASSLSSANEQFF. As DNA, the CDR3 is TGTGCCAGCAGTTTATCTAGCGCGAATGAGCAGTTCTTC.

The rearrangement uses TRBV19 and TRBJ2-6; D is perhaps TRBD1 (5 bases). The CDR3 sequence is 15 residues long. Per the germline V gene, CDR1 is LNHDA and CDR2 is SQIVND (reference sequence). The V and J ends lost 3 bases and 2 bases respectively, with 8 bases between them. CDR3 sequence (DNA): TGTGCCAGTAGTATTGGGGCACCTGGGGCCAACGTCCTGACTTTC. This codes for CASSIGAPGANVLTF.

The chain uses TRBV7-3 and TRBJ2-5; the D is unclear. Germline CDR1 SGHTA, CDR2 FQGTGA. Trimming stripped 5 bases from V and 3 bases from J, with 10 bases between. The CDR3 consists of 13 residues. The CDR3 region has the DNA TGTGCCAGCAGCCCTCGCGTGGAAGAGACCCAGTACTTC. Its protein product is CASSPRVEETQYF. Full variable domain (rest looked up from reference TRBV7-3 and TRBJ2-5): GAGVSQTPSNKVTEKGKYVELRCDPISGHTALYWYRQSLGQGPEFLIYFQGTGAADDSGLPNDRFFAVRPEGSVSTLKIQRTERGDSAVYLCASSPRVEETQYFGPGTRLLVL.

This clone showed up just once. This chain joins TRBV12-5 and TRBJ2-5, with 8 bases identical to TRBD2. The V gene's germline CDR1 is LGHNT and CDR2 FRNRAP. J was trimmed by 1 base and V by 7 bases; bases with no gene match: 14. This CDR3 contains 17 residues. The CDR3 here is CASAEGLAGPLQETQYF. The DNA of the CDR3 is TGTGCTAGTGCCGAAGGGTTAGCGGGACCGCTCCAAGAGACCCAGTACTTC.

The V call is TRBV19, the J call TRBJ1-2, with D uncertain. The CDR3 is 15 residues long. V lost 7 bases and J lost 2, with 17 bases in between. Germline CDR1 is LNHDA and CDR2 is SQIVND (reference sequence). DNA of the CDR3: TGTGCCAGTACCCTGCATCCGGAATCCAACTATGGCTACACCTTC. Translating gives CASTLHPESNYGYTF.

This chain uses TRBV7-8 with TRBJ2-5, with 8 bases lining up with TRBD2. The CDR3 runs to 14 residues. V lost 4 bases to trimming and J lost 3 bases; unmatched junction nucleotides: 4. Germline values: CDR1 SGHVS, CDR2 FQNEAQ. CDR3 nucleotides: TGTGCCAGCAGCTCCATAGCGGGAAAAGAGACCCAGTACTTC. Protein: CASSSIAGKETQYF.

The rearrangement links TRBV12-5 to TRBJ1-4; possible D gene TRBD1, 5 bases. CDR1 and CDR2 from the germline V gene are LGHNT and FRNRAP. The CDR3 is made up of 16 amino acids. Trimming took off 6 bases at V and 5 bases at J, with 19 bases between the two ends. CDR3 protein: CASGQRSTESNEKLFF. CDR3 coding DNA: TGTGCTAGTGGCCAACGGTCGACAGAGTCCAATGAAAAACTGTTTTTT.

The CDR3 nucleotides read TGCGCCAGCAGCCAAGCCCTAGCGGGAGGGCACAATGAGCAGTTCTTC. Encoded protein: CASSQALAGGHNEQFF. The chain recombines TRBV4-1 with TRBJ2-1; 12 bases map to TRBD2. From germline, CDR1 is MGHRA and CDR2 YSYEKL. The CDR3 has 16 amino acids. Trimming removed 1 base from V and 5 bases from J; junction bases left unmatched: 3.

The chain joins TRBV6-5 to TRBJ1-6, with TRBD1 matching over 7 bases. Germline V gives CDR1 MNHEY, CDR2 SVGAGI. V lost 5 bases, J lost 8 bases, and 9 bases stayed unmatched. The CDR3 contains 15 residues. This CDR3 is CASSPLIGGDSPLHF. The CDR3 DNA reads as TGTGCCAGCAGTCCACTCATAGGGGGCGATTCACCCCTCCACTTT.

The chain recombines TRBV11-3 with TRBJ2-2; the D gene is possibly TRBD2 (6 bases). The V gene lost 1 base and the J gene lost 4 bases, with 10 bases spanning the gap. Germline V gene lookup returns CDR1 SGHNT and CDR2 YENEEA. The CDR3 has 15 amino acids. The CDR3 sequence: CASSLGGVATGELFF. In nucleotides, the CDR3 is TGTGCCAGCAGCTTAGGCGGGGTGGCCACCGGGGAGCTGTTTTTT.

This clone was seen only once. The chain couples TRBV4-1 to TRBJ2-1; D gene ambiguous. The length of the CDR3 is 12 residues. Germline CDR1 and CDR2: MGHRA and YSYEKL. Trimming took off 0 bases at V and 16 bases at J, with 13 bases between the two ends. The CDR3 loop is CASSQDENLRFF. DNA for the CDR3: TGCGCCAGCAGCCAAGATGAGAACCTGCGATTCTTC.

This clone is a singleton in its sample. A read error may produce the germline difference seen at one junction end. The chain has TRBV9 and TRBJ2-7, with 8 bases matching TRBD1. The CDR3 spans 13 residues. Per germline, CDR1 SGDLS and CDR2 YYNGEE. The CDR3 protein is CASSVEGWGQVFF. DNA for the CDR3: TGTGCCAGCAGCGTAGAGGGTTGGGGACAGGTTTTCTTC.

V usage is TRBV7-2 and J usage is TRBJ2-7; maybe TRBD2 (6 bases). There are 15 residues in the CDR3. Looked up from germline, CDR1 is SGHTA and CDR2 is FQGNSA. Deletions cut 3 bases from V and 0 bases from J, with 12 bases between. The CDR3 loop reads CASSLSGPSSYEQYF. CDR3 bases: TGTGCCAGCAGCTTGAGCGGGCCCAGCTCCTACGAGCAGTACTTC.

This CDR3 is CASRKDTEAFF. As DNA, the CDR3 is TGTGCCAGCCGGAAGGACACTGAAGCTTTCTTT. The chain couples TRBV3-1 (or the pseudogene TRBV3-2) to TRBJ1-1; D is uncertain. CDR1 and CDR2 from the germline V gene are LGHDT and YNNKEL (reference sequence). V was shortened by 8 bases and J by 3 bases, with 7 bases between the two germline ends. This CDR3 is 11 amino acids long.

The chain couples TRBV3-1 (or the pseudogene TRBV3-2) to TRBJ2-7, with 8 bases fitting TRBD1. This CDR3 comprises 17 residues. V dropped 1 base and J dropped 7; count of bases not matched to a gene: 15. Germline CDR1 is LGHDT and CDR2 is YNNKEL (reference sequence). CDR3 sequence (DNA): TGTGCCAGCAGCCAAGTACCCCCCGGGACAGGCCCTTGGGAGCAGTACTTC. This translates into CASSQVPPGTGPWEQYF.

V and J are TRBV28 and TRBJ1-5; D is unclear. Germline V gives CDR1 MDHEN, CDR2 SYDVKM. V was trimmed by 2 bases and J by 0 bases, leaving 8 bases between them. The CDR3 covers 15 residues. CDR3 sequence reads: CASSLEFYSNQPQHF. The CDR3 DNA reads as TGTGCCAGCAGTTTAGAATTTTATAGCAATCAGCCCCAGCATTTT. The full variable domain, in which reference TRBV28 and TRBJ1-5 provide the parts outside the CDR3, is DVKVTQSSRYLVKRTGEKVFLECVQDMDHENMFWYRQDPGLGLRLIYFSYDVKMKEKGDIPEGYSVSREKKERFSLILESASTNQTSMYLCASSLEFYSNQPQHFGDGTRLSIL.

The CDR3 coding sequence is TGTGCCTGGAACCGTAAGAGGAACGAGCAGTACTTC. The encoded protein is CAWNRKRNEQYF. The genes are TRBV30 and TRBJ2-7; D is unclear. The germline V gene has CDR1 GTSNPN and CDR2 SVGIG (reference sequence). The germline V and J ends were trimmed by 4 bases and 5 bases, with 12 bases remaining between them. CDR3 length equals 12 residues.

This chain links TRBV4-1 with TRBJ1-5; maybe TRBD1 (5 bases). The germline V gene has CDR1 MGHRA and CDR2 YSYEKL. The CDR3 covers 17 residues. V gave up 1 base and J gave up 0 bases, with 13 bases separating them. The CDR3 DNA follows: TGCGCCAGCAGCCAAGTGGGGGACCTTTATAGCAATCAGCCCCAGCATTTT. This translates into CASSQVGDLYSNQPQHF.

The rearrangement joins TRBV21-1 to TRBJ2-7; the D call in the table, TRBD1, was not verified against the DNA. TRBV21-1 counts as a pseudogene. CDR3 length equals 12 residues. The CDR3 reads CASSPLGREQYF. CDR3 nucleotides: TGTGCCAGCAGCCCCCTGGGGCGCGAGCAGTACTTC.

The chain uses TRBV9 and TRBJ2-2; the D gene could be TRBD1 or TRBD2 (5 bases each). Germline lookup yields CDR1 SGDLS and CDR2 YYNGEE. Trimming left V 0 bases short and J 1 base short, with 10 bases between. This CDR3 is built from 16 residues. The CDR3 DNA is TGTGCCAGCAGCGTAGCGGGGCGGATGAACACCGGGGAGCTGTTTTTT. It translates to CASSVAGRMNTGELFF.

The gene calls are TRBV7-9 and TRBJ1-1; D ambiguous. The length of the CDR3 is 15 residues. Per the germline V gene, CDR1 is SEHNR and CDR2 is FQNEAQ (reference sequence). With 0 bases removed from V and 1 base from J, the gap between germline ends came to 9 bases. The CDR3 sequence is CASSLATTTNTEAFF. In nucleotides, the CDR3 is TGTGCCAGCAGCTTAGCCACAACTACGAACACTGAAGCTTTCTTT.